This record looks at one TCR beta chain sequence and its context. What it binds is not known. Only patients with CD8+CD57+ cell expansion on flow cytometry were chosen for sequencing. This record belongs to a study of CD8+CD57+ T cells in acquired aplastic anemia. CDR3 length: 15 amino acids. Germline CDR1 is MGHDK and CDR2 is SYGVNS. Trimming stripped 3 bases from V and 5 bases from J, with 14 bases between. CDR3 and TCR beta VDJ profiling relied on a genomic DNA template. MiXCR was run by TCRdb on the reads, yielding one entry per CDR3 protein. Of about 470,000 distinct CDR3 sequences in the sample, roughly a third were seen once. Overall study findings and caveats: Found in both controls and patients were almost 30 CD8+ CDR3 sequences.

The TCR was taken from a human donor with aplastic anemia. Material for sequencing was sorted CD4+, CD8+, or CD8+CD57+ T cells (not recorded which) from PBMCs. This chain connects TRBV25-1 to TRBJ2-1; D is uncertain. CDR3: CASSDSMAVDNEQFF. The CDR3 DNA follows: TGTGCCAGCAGTGATTCTATGGCGGTGGACAATGAGCAGTTCTTC.